The rows below give T cell receptor beta chains drawn from one sample of a study of blood T cell repertoires in COVID-19. Measured with immunoSEQ multiplex PCR; TCRdb has only the in-frame clones, and not every one. The data show about 110,000 clones, with about 88% seen just once and about 1.3% held by the top ten. The sample comprised peripheral blood. The receptors were sampled from a man aged 35 to 55 with acute or convalescent COVID-19. The CDR3 runs from the conserved cysteine through the conserved F or W. The size of a clone is reported for some rows only, either as once, few or many, or as a class for expanded clones.

size	J	V	CDR3
.	TRBJ2-3	TRBV6-5	CASSPPSRGTQYF
.	TRBJ1-5	TRBV6-6	CASSRGQNNQPQHF
.	TRBJ2-7	TRBV5-6	CASSLRVSGSYEQYF
.	TRBJ2-1	TRBV11-1	CASSTRTSGGKEQFF
few	TRBJ2-3	TRBV4-3	CASSQDIAGGPTDTQYF
.	TRBJ2-5	TRBV7-2	CASARTTQETQYF
.	TRBJ2-5	TRBV10-3	CAISEPHSTSVETQYF
.	TRBJ2-7	TRBV5-5	CASSKTGTGLYEQYF
.	TRBJ1-6	TRBV7-3	CASSPGGTSPLHF
.	TRBJ2-7	TRBV9	CASSGTSGRDEQYF
.	TRBJ2-1	TRBV4-1	CASSVTGGNEQFF